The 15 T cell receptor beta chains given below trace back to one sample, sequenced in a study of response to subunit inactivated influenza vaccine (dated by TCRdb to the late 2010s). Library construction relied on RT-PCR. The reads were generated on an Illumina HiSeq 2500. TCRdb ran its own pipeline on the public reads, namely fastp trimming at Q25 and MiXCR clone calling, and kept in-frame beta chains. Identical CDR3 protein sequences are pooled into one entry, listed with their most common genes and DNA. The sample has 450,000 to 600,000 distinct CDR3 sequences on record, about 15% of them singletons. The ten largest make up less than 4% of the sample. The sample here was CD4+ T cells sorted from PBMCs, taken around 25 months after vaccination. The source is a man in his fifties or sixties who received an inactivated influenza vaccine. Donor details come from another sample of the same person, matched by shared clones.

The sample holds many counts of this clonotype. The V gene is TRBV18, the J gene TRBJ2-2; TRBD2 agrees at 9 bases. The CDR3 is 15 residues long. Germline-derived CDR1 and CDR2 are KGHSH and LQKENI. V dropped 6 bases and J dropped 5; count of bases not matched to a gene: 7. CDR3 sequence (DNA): TGTGCCAGCTCGAGCGGGGGGCGAAGGACCGGGGAGCTGTTTTTT. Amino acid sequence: CASSSGGRRTGELFF.

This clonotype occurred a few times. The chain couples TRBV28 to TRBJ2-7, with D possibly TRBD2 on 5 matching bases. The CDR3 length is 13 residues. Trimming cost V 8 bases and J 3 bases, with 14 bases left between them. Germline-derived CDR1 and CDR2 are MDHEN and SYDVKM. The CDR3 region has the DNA TGTGCCAGCGGTACCGGGAAAAACTACGAGCAGTACTTC. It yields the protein CASGTGKNYEQYF.

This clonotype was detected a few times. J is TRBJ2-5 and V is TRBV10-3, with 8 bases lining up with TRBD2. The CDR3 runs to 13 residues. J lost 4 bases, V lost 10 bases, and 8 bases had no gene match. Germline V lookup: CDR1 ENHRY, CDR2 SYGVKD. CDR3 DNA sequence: TGTGCCACTGGACTAGCAGGGCGAGAGACCCAGTACTTC. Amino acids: CATGLAGRETQYF.

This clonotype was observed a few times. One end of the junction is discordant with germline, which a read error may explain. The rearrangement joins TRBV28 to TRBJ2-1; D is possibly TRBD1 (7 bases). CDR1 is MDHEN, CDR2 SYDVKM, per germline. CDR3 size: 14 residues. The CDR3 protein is CASNLDREANEQFF. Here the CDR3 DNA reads TGTGCCAGCAATTTAGACAGGGAGGCGAATGAGCAGTTCTTC.

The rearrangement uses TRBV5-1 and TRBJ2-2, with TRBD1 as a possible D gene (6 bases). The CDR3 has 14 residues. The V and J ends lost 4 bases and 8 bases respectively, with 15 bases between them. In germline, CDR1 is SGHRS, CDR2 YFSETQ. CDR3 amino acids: CASSRDTSTGELFF. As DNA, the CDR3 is TGCGCCAGCAGCCGGGACACCTCGACAGGGGAGCTGTTTTTT.

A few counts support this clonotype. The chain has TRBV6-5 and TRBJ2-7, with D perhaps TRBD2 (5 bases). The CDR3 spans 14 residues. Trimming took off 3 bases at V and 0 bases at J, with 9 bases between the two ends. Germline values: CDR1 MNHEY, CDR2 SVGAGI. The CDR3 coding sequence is TGTGCCAGCAGTTATCAGCGGTTCTCCTACGAGCAGTACTTC. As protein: CASSYQRFSYEQYF.

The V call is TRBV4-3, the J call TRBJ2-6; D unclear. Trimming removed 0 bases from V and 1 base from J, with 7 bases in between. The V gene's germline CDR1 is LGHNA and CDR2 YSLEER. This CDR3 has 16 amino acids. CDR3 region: CASSQDVRSGANVLTF. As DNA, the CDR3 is TGCGCCAGCAGCCAAGACGTTAGGTCTGGGGCCAACGTCCTGACTTTC.

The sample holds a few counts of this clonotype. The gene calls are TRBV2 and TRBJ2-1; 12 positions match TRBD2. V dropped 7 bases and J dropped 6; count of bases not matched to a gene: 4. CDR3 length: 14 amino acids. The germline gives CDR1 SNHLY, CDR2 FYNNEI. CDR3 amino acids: CASTPGLAGNEQFF. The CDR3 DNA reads TGTGCCAGCACGCCGGGACTAGCGGGCAATGAGCAGTTCTTC.

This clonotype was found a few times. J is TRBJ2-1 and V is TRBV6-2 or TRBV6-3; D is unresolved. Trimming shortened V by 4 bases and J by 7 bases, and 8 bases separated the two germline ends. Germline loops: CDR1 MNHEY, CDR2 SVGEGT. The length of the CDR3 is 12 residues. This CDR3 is CASSFQRNEQFF. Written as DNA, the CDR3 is TGTGCCAGCAGTTTTCAGAGGAATGAGCAGTTCTTC.

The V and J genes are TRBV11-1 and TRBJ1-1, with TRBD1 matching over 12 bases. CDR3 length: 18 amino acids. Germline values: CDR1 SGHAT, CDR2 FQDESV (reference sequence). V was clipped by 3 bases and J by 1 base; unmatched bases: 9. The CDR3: CASSFSGTGGAWNTEAFF. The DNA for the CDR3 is TGTGCCAGCAGCTTCTCCGGGACAGGGGGCGCCTGGAACACTGAAGCTTTCTTT.

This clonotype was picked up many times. In nucleotides, the CDR3 is TGTGCCACCAGCAGAGATCAAACAGGGTATAGCAATCAGCCCCAGCATTTT. This sequence encodes CATSRDQTGYSNQPQHF. V and J are TRBV15 and TRBJ1-5; weak D call: TRBD1 (6 bases). Germline-derived CDR1 and CDR2 are LNHNV and YYDKDF (reference sequence). This CDR3 has 17 amino acids. V lost 0 bases and J lost 0, with 12 bases in between.

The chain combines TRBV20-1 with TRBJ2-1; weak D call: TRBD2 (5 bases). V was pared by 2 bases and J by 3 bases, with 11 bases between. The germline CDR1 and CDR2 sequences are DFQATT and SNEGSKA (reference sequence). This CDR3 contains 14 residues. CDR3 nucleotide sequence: TGCAGTGCTAGATTACCCGGGATCTACAATGAGCAGTTCTTC. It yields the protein CSARLPGIYNEQFF.

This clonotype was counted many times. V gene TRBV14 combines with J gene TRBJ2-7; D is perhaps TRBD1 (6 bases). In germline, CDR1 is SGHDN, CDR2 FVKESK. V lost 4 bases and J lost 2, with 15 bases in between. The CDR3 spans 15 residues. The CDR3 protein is CASSPGDNRAYEQYF. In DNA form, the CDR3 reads TGTGCCAGCAGCCCCGGGGACAACCGCGCCTACGAGCAGTACTTC.

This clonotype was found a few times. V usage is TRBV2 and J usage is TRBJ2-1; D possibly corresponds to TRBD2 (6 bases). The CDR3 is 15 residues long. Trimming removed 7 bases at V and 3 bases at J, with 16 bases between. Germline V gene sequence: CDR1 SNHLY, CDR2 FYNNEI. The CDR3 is CASIALAVHYNEQFF. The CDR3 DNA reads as TGTGCCAGCATTGCCTTAGCGGTTCACTACAATGAGCAGTTCTTC.

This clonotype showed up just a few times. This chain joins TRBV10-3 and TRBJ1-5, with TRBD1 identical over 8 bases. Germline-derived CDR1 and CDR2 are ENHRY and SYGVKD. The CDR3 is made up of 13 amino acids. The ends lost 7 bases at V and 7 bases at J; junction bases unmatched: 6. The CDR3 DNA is TGTGCCATCAATACAGGGGGAGGGCAGCCCCAGCATTTT. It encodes CAINTGGGQPQHF.